The clone carrying this T cell receptor (beta chain) was counted many times. CD4+ or CD8+ T cells, around 1 million per library, were used for sorted libraries. cDNA synthesis was performed by 5'RACE with 10-nucleotide random UMIs. TCRdb reprocessed the 5' RACE reads with MiXCR, giving one entry per CDR3 protein. Here the sample spans around 41,000 distinct CDR3 sequences, about 14% being singletons. The entry originates in a study of neurological immune-mediated disorders. Sequencing was carried out using CD4+ T cells from blood. This sequence was found in a woman aged 60-70 years with HTLV-1-associated myelopathy (HAM/TSP).

Here the CDR3 DNA reads TGCAGCGTTGTTTTGGGGGGAGGCAAAAACATTCAGTACTTC. Amino acid sequence: CSVVLGGGKNIQYF. The rearrangement joins TRBV29-1 to TRBJ2-4; tentatively, D is TRBD2 (6 bases). V dropped 4 bases and J dropped 3 bases, with 13 bases sitting between them. The germline V gene has CDR1 SQVTM and CDR2 ANQGSEA. CDR3 length equals 14 residues. Full variable domain (missing parts from reference TRBV29-1 and TRBJ2-4): SAVISQKPSRDICQRGTSLTIQCQVDSQVTMMFWYRQQPGQSLTLIATANQGSEATYESGFVIDKFPISRPNLTFSTLTVSNMSPEDSSIYLCSVVLGGGKNIQYFGAGTRLSVL.